Each of the 20 T cell receptor beta chains below was sequenced from the same sample in a study of CD8 T cells in ankylosing spondylitis. General study points: In ankylosing spondylitis blood, a motif of about eight highly homologous TCR beta variants appeared characteristic.

The antigens these receptors bind are not known. TCRdb redid the calling of the 5' RACE reads with MiXCR, one entry per CDR3 protein. The sample holds roughly 470,000 distinct CDR3 sequences, 25% to 30% seen once. Sequenced input: blood, either unsorted or a sorted T cell fraction (not recorded which). These receptors all come from a male donor with ankylosing spondylitis.

This clonotype turned up a few times. The DNA of the CDR3 is TGTGCCAGCAGGAAGGGGGCGGCCGGGGAGCTGTTTTTT. Protein: CASRKGAAGELFF. The chain has TRBV2 and TRBJ2-2; 7 bases align to TRBD1. V lost 6 bases and J lost 6; bases outside the gene matches: 4. The CDR3 is made up of 13 amino acids. Per the germline V gene, CDR1 is SNHLY and CDR2 is FYNNEI.

The chain recombines TRBV29-1 with TRBJ2-5; 8 nucleotides match TRBD1. The CDR3 is 11 residues long. The germline V gene has CDR1 SQVTM and CDR2 ANQGSEA. V trimming: 0 bases; J trimming: 14 bases; junction bases outside the gene matches: 5. CDR3 bases: TGCAGCGTTGAAGAGCGAGGACAGGGATACTTC. This sequence encodes CSVEERGQGYF.

This clonotype appeared a few times. The chain recombines TRBV29-1 with TRBJ2-3; D is uncertain. Trimming pared 3 bases from V and 1 base from J, leaving 8 bases between. Germline CDR1 is SQVTM and CDR2 is ANQGSEA. The CDR3 runs to 13 residues. The CDR3 DNA sequence: TGCAGCGTTGATCTGCAAGGCACAGATACGCAGTATTTT. It is translated as CSVDLQGTDTQYF.

The V gene is TRBV5-6, the J gene TRBJ2-5; 10 bases map to TRBD2. Germline-derived CDR1 and CDR2 are SGHDT and YYEEEE. The CDR3 length is 16 residues. The junction had 7 bases not matched to a gene; V was cut back by 3 bases and J by 2 bases. The CDR3: CASSSPLLAGQETQYF. Here the CDR3 DNA reads TGTGCCAGCAGCTCCCCCCTACTAGCGGGGCAAGAGACCCAGTACTTC.

V is TRBV12-3 or TRBV12-4 and J is TRBJ2-1, with 7 bases that match TRBD2. This CDR3 has 16 residues. V dropped 5 bases and J dropped 8; count of bases not matched to a gene: 15. The DNA of the CDR3 is TGTGCCAGCAGTACCGGGGAGGGTACGACGATCTATGAGCAGTTCTTC. The encoded protein is CASSTGEGTTIYEQFF.

The rearrangement uses TRBV12-3 or TRBV12-4 and TRBJ1-2; D gene uncertain. The V and J ends lost 3 bases and 5 bases respectively, with 10 bases between them. The CDR3 is made up of 13 amino acids. CDR3 coding DNA: TGTGCCAGCAGTTTGGGTCAGTCGTATGGCTACACCTTC. It encodes CASSLGQSYGYTF.

The chain has TRBV3-1 and TRBJ1-5; D is unclear. Germline CDR1 and CDR2: LGHDT and YNNKEL (reference sequence). V was pared by 0 bases and J by 6 bases, with 6 bases between. The CDR3 extends over 13 amino acids. DNA for the CDR3: TGTGCCAGCAGCCAAGAGGCGGGTCAGCCCCAGCATTTT. Translating gives CASSQEAGQPQHF.

V gene TRBV27 combines with J gene TRBJ2-1; 8 bases align to TRBD2. The CDR3 has 16 residues. Germline CDR1 MNHEY, CDR2 SMNVEV (reference sequence). V lost 5 bases and J lost 5; bases outside the gene matches: 11. Here the CDR3 reads CASSLPGAGVDNEQFF. CDR3 coding DNA: TGTGCCAGCAGTCTCCCAGGAGCGGGAGTAGACAATGAGCAGTTCTTC.

At least ten counts were recorded for this clonotype. The V gene is TRBV12-3 or TRBV12-4, the J gene TRBJ1-1; D gene uncertain. This CDR3 is built from 14 residues. V was trimmed by 6 bases and J by 5 bases, leaving 16 bases between them. CDR3 sequence reads: CASSFQTLGTEAFF. CDR3 bases: TGTGCCAGCAGCTTCCAGACCCTGGGGACTGAAGCTTTCTTT.

This clonotype came up a few times. V is TRBV5-1 and J is TRBJ1-2, with a weak D call TRBD1 (5 bases). CDR1 and CDR2 (germline): SGHRS, YFSETQ. Trimming took off 4 bases at V and 6 bases at J, with 19 bases between the two ends. The length of the CDR3 is 15 residues. The CDR3 is CASSTRDRGSDGYTF. The CDR3 DNA reads as TGCGCCAGCAGCACCCGAGACCGGGGCTCGGATGGCTACACCTTC.

The chain has TRBV5-1 and TRBJ2-4; D might be TRBD2 (6 bases). The CDR3 is 14 residues long. Germline V gives CDR1 SGHRS, CDR2 YFSETQ. Trimming pared 2 bases from V and 8 bases from J, leaving 14 bases between. DNA for the CDR3: TGCGCCAGCAGCTTAGGGACCCCGGGGGACATTCAGTACTTC. This translates into CASSLGTPGDIQYF.

J is TRBJ2-3 and V is TRBV7-9; a weak D match, TRBD2 (5 bases). Trimming pared 7 bases from V and 1 base from J, leaving 18 bases between. The CDR3 is made up of 16 amino acids. The germline V gene has CDR1 SEHNR and CDR2 FQNEAQ (reference sequence). This CDR3 reads CASTSGNDRGTDTQYF. The DNA for the CDR3 is TGTGCCAGCACATCGGGAAACGACCGGGGCACAGATACGCAGTATTTT.

This chain uses TRBV12-3 or TRBV12-4 with TRBJ2-2; D not certain. The CDR3 runs 17 residues. Trimming cost V 1 base and J 0 bases, with 12 bases left between them. The CDR3 is CASSLGVGLPNTGELFF. The CDR3 nucleotides are TGTGCCAGCAGTTTAGGGGTAGGGCTACCGAACACCGGGGAGCTGTTTTTT.

The genes are TRBV7-9 and TRBJ1-2; 8 nucleotides match TRBD1. The length of the CDR3 is 15 residues. Losses at the gene ends were 5 bases for V and 6 bases for J; bases not matched to a gene: 11. Germline CDR1 is SEHNR and CDR2 is FQNEAQ (reference sequence). CDR3 in amino acids: CASSPDRGSTNGYTF. The DNA for the CDR3 is TGTGCCAGCAGCCCCGACAGGGGATCGACTAATGGCTACACCTTC.

This clonotype was counted only a few times. V usage is TRBV5-1 and J usage is TRBJ1-3; possible D gene TRBD1, 5 bases. Per the germline V gene, CDR1 is SGHRS and CDR2 is YFSETQ. The CDR3 is 15 amino acids. V was cut by 2 bases and J by 0 bases, with 9 bases left in between. CDR3 amino acids: CASSLGTYSGNTIYF. The DNA for the CDR3 is TGCGCCAGCAGCTTAGGGACCTACTCTGGAAACACCATATATTTT.

This clonotype was detected only a few times. The chain uses TRBV20-1 and TRBJ1-5; D gene uncertain. The CDR3 covers 15 residues. Germline V gives CDR1 DFQATT, CDR2 SNEGSKA (reference sequence). The V gene lost 4 bases and the J gene lost 4 bases, with 17 bases spanning the gap. The CDR3 nucleotides are TGCAGTGCTACCCGGGCGGGCTTAGGGAATCAGCCCCAGCATTTT. Amino acid sequence: CSATRAGLGNQPQHF.

This clonotype was seen ten or more times. The rearrangement joins TRBV7-2 to TRBJ1-1; TRBD1 matches at 11 bases. The CDR3 runs to 16 residues. J lost 3 bases, V lost 5 bases, and 8 bases had no gene match. Germline CDR1 and CDR2: SGHTA and FQGNSA. CDR3 coding DNA: TGTGCCAGCAGCACACGAAGGACAGGGGGCTACACTGAAGCTTTCTTT. This encodes CASSTRRTGGYTEAFF.

Only one count was recorded for this clonotype. J is TRBJ2-7 and V is TRBV5-5, with D possibly TRBD1 on 5 matching bases. This CDR3 has 12 residues. Germline lookup yields CDR1 SGHKS and CDR2 YYEKEE (reference sequence). Written as DNA, the CDR3 is TGTGCCAGCGGCTTGGGGCCCTACGAGCAGTACGTC. Its translation is CASGLGPYEQYV.

This chain joins TRBV12-3 or TRBV12-4 and TRBJ2-5; 7 bases match TRBD1. This CDR3 has 15 residues. The trim removed 6 bases at V and 1 base at J, leaving 8 bases unmatched. Here the CDR3 reads CASRTGQASQETQYF. CDR3 coding DNA: TGTGCCAGCAGGACAGGACAGGCAAGCCAAGAGACCCAGTACTTC.

This clonotype was seen a few times. V gene TRBV6-1 combines with J gene TRBJ2-7; D is perhaps TRBD2 (5 bases). Germline V gene data show CDR1 as MNHNS and CDR2 as SASEGT. The V gene lost 5 bases and the J gene lost 5 bases, with 13 bases spanning the gap. CDR3 length: 13 amino acids. The CDR3 DNA sequence: TGTGCCAGCAGTCGAATGGGAGTTGACGAGCAGTACTTC. This translates into CASSRMGVDEQYF.